The next 3 T cell receptor beta chains were all read from a single sample in a study of shared T cell receptors in the human thymus. Clones were sequenced by immunoSEQ multiplex PCR, and TCRdb holds only the in-frame ones, with some missing. This sample has under 850,000 clones, with 88% found just once. Separately, the same data were catalogued under a study of human thymus T cells.

Sample: thymocytes. The receptors were gathered from a boy under two years old with a congenital heart defect.

The rearrangement links TRBV25-1 to TRBJ1-2; D may be TRBD1 (5 bases). Deletions cut 8 bases from V and 0 bases from J, with 10 bases between. From germline, CDR1 is MGHDK and CDR2 SYGVNS. The CDR3 sequence is 13 residues long. The CDR3 DNA follows: TGTGCCAGCTTTGGGGGGACTAACTATGGCTACACCTTC. This translates into CASFGGTNYGYTF.

The chain links TRBV4-1 to TRBJ2-7; 7 bases fit TRBD1. V lost 6 bases and J lost 1; bases outside the gene matches: 9. Germline values: CDR1 MGHRA, CDR2 YSYEKL. The CDR3 is made up of 15 amino acids. The CDR3 DNA reads TGCGCCAGCAGTCCTAGACAGGGTCTTTCCTACGAGCAGTACTTC. Translation gives CASSPRQGLSYEQYF.

This clone came up once. The V gene is TRBV28, the J gene TRBJ2-1; D might be TRBD2 (6 bases). Trimming took off 5 bases at V and 6 bases at J, with 20 bases between the two ends. Germline CDR1 MDHEN, CDR2 SYDVKM. This CDR3 comprises 16 residues. Here the CDR3 reads CASSAAGSPIGNEQFF. DNA of the CDR3: TGTGCCAGCAGTGCGGCGGGATCCCCTATTGGCAATGAGCAGTTCTTC.